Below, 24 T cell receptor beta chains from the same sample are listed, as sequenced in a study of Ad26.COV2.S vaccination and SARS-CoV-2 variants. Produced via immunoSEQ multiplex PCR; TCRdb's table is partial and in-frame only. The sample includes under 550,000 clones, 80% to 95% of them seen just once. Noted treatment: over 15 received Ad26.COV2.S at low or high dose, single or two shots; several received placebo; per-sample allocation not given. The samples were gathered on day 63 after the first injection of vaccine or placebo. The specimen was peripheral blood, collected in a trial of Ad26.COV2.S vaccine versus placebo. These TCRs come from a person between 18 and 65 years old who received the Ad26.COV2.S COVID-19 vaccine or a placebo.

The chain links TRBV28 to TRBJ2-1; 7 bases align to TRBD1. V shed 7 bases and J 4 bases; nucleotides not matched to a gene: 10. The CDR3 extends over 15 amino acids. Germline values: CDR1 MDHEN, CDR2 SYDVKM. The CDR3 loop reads CASIPEPRGYNEQFF. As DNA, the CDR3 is TGTGCCAGCATCCCTGAGCCCAGGGGGTACAATGAGCAGTTCTTC. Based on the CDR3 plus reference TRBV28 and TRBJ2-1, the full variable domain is DVKVTQSSRYLVKRTGEKVFLECVQDMDHENMFWYRQDPGLGLRLIYFSYDVKMKEKGDIPEGYSVSREKKERFSLILESASTNQTSMYLCASIPEPRGYNEQFFGPGTRLTVL.

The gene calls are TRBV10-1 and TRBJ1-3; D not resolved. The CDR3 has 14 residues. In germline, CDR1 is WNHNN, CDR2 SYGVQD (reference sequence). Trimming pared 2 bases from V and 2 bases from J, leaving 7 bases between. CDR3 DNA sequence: TGCGCCAGCAGTGAGGGCAAGCCTGGAAACACCATATATTTT. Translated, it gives CASSEGKPGNTIYF.

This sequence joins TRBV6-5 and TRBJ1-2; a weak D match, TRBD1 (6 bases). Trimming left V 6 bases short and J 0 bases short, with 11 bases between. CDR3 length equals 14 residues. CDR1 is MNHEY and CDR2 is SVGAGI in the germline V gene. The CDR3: CASSVQGSNYGYTF. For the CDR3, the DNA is TGTGCCAGCAGCGTACAGGGATCTAACTATGGCTACACCTTC.

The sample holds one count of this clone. DNA of the CDR3: TGTGCCAGCAGTTCTAGACAGGGTGGAACCTACGAGCAGTACTTC. Its translation: CASSSRQGGTYEQYF. This chain uses TRBV28 with TRBJ2-7; 7 bases are shared with TRBD1. Germline V gene sequence: CDR1 MDHEN, CDR2 SYDVKM. This CDR3 has 15 amino acids. V lost 4 bases to trimming and J lost 2 bases; unmatched junction nucleotides: 8.

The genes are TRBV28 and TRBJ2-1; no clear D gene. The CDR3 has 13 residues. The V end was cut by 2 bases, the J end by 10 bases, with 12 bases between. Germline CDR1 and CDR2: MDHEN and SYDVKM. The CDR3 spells CASSLLAPGEQFF. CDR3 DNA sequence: TGTGCCAGCAGTTTACTGGCCCCCGGCGAGCAGTTCTTC.

For the CDR3, the DNA is TGTGCCATCAGCAAGACAGGGGACGGAAACACCATATATTTT. It is translated as CAISKTGDGNTIYF. V is TRBV10-3 and J is TRBJ1-3; 8 positions agree with TRBD1. The germline CDR1 and CDR2 sequences are ENHRY and SYGVKD. V was pared by 6 bases and J by 4 bases, with 5 bases of the junction left unmatched. The CDR3 runs to 14 residues.

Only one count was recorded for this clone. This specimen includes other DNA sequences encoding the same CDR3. The CDR3 reads CASSPGTGADEQYF. CDR3 nucleotide sequence: TGTGCCAGCAGCCCCGGGACAGGGGCGGACGAGCAGTACTTC. The chain employs TRBV7-9 and TRBJ2-7; 10 bases are a match to TRBD1. With 5 bases clipped from V and 5 bases from J, the junction kept 6 bases outside the gene matches. The length of the CDR3 is 14 residues. Germline CDR1 is SEHNR and CDR2 is FQNEAQ (reference sequence).

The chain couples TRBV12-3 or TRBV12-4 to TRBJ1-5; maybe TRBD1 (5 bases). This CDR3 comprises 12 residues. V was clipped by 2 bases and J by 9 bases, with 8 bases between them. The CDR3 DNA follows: TGTGCCAGCAGTTTACAGGGTGTGCCCCAGCATTTT. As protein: CASSLQGVPQHF.

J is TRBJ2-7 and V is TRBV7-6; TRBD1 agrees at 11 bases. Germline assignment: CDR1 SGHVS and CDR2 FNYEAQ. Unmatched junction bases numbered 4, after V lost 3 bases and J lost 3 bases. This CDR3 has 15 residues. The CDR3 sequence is CASSFAGTGGYEQYF. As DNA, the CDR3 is TGTGCCAGCAGCTTTGCCGGGACAGGGGGCTACGAGCAGTACTTC.

The DNA for the CDR3 is TGTGCCAGCAGCCCCTCGGGGTCTGACGTCCTGACTTTC. Its translation: CASSPSGSDVLTF. The chain is built from TRBV3-1 (or the pseudogene TRBV3-2) and TRBJ2-6; perhaps TRBD2 as D (5 bases). Germline V gives CDR1 LGHDT, CDR2 YNNKEL (reference sequence). This CDR3 contains 13 residues. V was clipped by 4 bases and J by 11 bases, with 12 bases between them.

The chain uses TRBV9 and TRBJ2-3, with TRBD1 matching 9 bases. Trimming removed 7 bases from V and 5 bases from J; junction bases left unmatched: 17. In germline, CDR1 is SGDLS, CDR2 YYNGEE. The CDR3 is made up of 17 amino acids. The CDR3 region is CASARPTGTGRKDTQYF. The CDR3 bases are TGTGCCAGCGCGAGACCCACAGGGACAGGGAGAAAAGATACGCAGTATTTT.

CDR3 bases: TGCAGTGCTAGACCCCTCTCCGAGCAGTACTTC. This sequence encodes CSARPLSEQYF. The chain joins TRBV20-1 to TRBJ2-7; D not certain. In germline, CDR1 is DFQATT, CDR2 SNEGSKA (reference sequence). The CDR3 runs 11 residues. The V end lost 2 bases, the J end lost 6 bases, and 8 bases lay between the germline ends.

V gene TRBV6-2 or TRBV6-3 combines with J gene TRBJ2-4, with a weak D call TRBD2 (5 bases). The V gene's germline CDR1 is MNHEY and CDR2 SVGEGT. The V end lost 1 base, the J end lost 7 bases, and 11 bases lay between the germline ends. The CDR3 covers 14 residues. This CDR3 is CASSYWAGGNIQYF. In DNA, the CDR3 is TGTGCCAGCAGTTACTGGGCGGGTGGGAACATTCAGTACTTC.

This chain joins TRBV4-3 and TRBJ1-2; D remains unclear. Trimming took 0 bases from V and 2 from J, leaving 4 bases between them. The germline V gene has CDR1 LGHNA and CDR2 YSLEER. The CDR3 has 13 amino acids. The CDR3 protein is CASSQDLNYGYTF. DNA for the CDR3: TGCGCCAGCAGCCAAGATCTAAACTATGGCTACACCTTC.

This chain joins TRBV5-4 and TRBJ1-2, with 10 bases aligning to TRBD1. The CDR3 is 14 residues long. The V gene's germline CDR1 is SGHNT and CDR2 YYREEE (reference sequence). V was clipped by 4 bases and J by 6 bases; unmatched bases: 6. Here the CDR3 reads CASSQGTGVDGYTF. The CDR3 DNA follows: TGTGCCAGCAGCCAAGGGACAGGGGTGGATGGCTACACCTTC.

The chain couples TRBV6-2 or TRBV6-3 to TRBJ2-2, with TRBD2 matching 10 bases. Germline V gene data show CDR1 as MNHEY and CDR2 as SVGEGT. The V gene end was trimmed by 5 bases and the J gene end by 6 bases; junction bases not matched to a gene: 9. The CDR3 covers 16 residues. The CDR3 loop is CASSGLAGVGAGELFF. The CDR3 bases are TGTGCCAGCAGTGGGCTAGCGGGAGTGGGCGCCGGGGAGCTGTTTTTT.

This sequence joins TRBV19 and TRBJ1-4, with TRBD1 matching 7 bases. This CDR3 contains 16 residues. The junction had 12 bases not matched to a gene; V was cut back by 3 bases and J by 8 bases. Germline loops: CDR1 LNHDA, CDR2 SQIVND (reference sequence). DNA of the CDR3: TGTGCCAGTAGTATCCGGACAGGTCGGGGGGAGGAAAAACTGTTTTTT. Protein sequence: CASSIRTGRGEEKLFF.

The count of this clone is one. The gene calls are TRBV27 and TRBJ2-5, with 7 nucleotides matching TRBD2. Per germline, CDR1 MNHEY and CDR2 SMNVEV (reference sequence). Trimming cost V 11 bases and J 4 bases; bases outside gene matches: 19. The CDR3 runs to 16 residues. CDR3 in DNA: TGTGCCTCAGCAGGTAGGGGCGGGAGTCTTAGAGAGACCCAGTACTTC. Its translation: CASAGRGGSLRETQYF.

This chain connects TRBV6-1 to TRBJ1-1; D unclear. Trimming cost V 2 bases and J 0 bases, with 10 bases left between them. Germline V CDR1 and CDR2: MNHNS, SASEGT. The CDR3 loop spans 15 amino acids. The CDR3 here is CASSEQESVNTEAFF. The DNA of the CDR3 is TGTGCCAGCAGTGAACAGGAGTCAGTGAACACTGAAGCTTTCTTT.

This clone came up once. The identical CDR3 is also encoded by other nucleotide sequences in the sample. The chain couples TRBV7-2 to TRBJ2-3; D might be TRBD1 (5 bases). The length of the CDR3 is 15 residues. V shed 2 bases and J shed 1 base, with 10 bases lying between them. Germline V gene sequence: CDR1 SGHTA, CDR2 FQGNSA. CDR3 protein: CASSLSRARTDTQYF. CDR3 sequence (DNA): TGTGCCAGCAGCTTAAGCAGGGCCCGCACAGATACGCAGTATTTT.

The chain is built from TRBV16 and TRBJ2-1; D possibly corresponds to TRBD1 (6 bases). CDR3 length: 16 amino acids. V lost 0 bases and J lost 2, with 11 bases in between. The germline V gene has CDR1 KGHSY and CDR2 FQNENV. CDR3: CASSQSRGETYNEQFF. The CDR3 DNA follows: TGTGCCAGCAGCCAATCCAGGGGAGAGACCTACAATGAGCAGTTCTTC.

CDR3 protein: CAISRDRGVTEAFF. In nucleotides, the CDR3 is TGTGCCATCAGCCGGGACAGGGGAGTAACTGAAGCTTTCTTT. The chain is built from TRBV10-3 and TRBJ1-1; 10 positions match TRBD1. Germline V gene sequence: CDR1 ENHRY, CDR2 SYGVKD. V was pared by 6 bases and J by 5 bases, with 6 bases of the junction left unmatched. This CDR3 comprises 14 residues.

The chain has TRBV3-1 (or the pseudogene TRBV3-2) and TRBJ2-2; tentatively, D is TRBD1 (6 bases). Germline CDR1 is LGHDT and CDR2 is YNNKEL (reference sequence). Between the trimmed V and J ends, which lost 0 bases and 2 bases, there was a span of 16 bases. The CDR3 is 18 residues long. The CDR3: CASSQDTPGAENTGELFF. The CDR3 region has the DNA TGTGCCAGCAGCCAAGATACCCCAGGGGCCGAAAACACCGGGGAGCTGTTTTTT.

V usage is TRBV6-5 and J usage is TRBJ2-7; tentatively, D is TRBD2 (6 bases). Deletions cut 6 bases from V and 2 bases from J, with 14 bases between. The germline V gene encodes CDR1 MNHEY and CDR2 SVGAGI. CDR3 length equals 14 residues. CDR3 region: CASSSSASTYEQYF. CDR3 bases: TGTGCCAGCAGCTCTAGCGCCTCTACCTACGAGCAGTACTTC.